This T cell receptor beta chain was sequenced during a study of blood T cell repertoires in COVID-19. This CDR3 is 15 amino acids long. V shed 3 bases and J 4 bases; nucleotides not matched to a gene: 7. The germline CDR1 and CDR2 sequences are MGHRA and YSYEKL. Cohort allocation depended upon clinical history that participants reported. Recovered status applied to Cohort 3 donors who had two consecutive negative PCRs. It also applied to those with clearance or with symptom resolution. Sequencing was performed with immunoSEQ multiplex PCR; in TCRdb, only in-frame clones are kept and a portion is missing. The table records approximately 400,000 clones, around 87% of them present only once.

This sequence joins TRBV4-1 and TRBJ1-1; 8 bases are a match to TRBD1. This clonotype originated in a man aged 30-40 years who had recovered from COVID-19. Sequencing used PBMCs or T cells enriched from blood (not recorded which). In DNA, the CDR3 is TGCGCCAGCAGCCATCCCCAGGGGGCGTCCACTGAAGCTTTCTTT. Translation: CASSHPQGASTEAFF.